This passage covers 4 T cell receptor beta chains from one sample sequenced in a study of OX40 agonist ivuxolimab in advanced cancers. The table came from immunoSEQ multiplex PCR; TCRdb's copy has only in-frame clones and leaves some out. The sample shows several thousand clones, 73% of them seen only once. Source: CD4+ or CD8+ T cells sorted from blood, taken in a trial of the OX40 agonist ivuxolimab. These TCRs come from an adult with an advanced solid tumor such as melanoma, head and neck, liver or kidney cancer.

This clone came up a few times. This chain links TRBV11-2 with TRBJ2-7; unclear D gene. The CDR3 has 14 amino acids. Per germline, CDR1 SGHAT and CDR2 FQNNGV. The V end was cut by 5 bases, the J end by 7 bases, with 18 bases between. CDR3 protein: CASSLYGNSKEQYF. As DNA, the CDR3 is TGTGCCAGCAGCCTTTATGGCAACTCTAAAGAGCAGTACTTC.

The rearrangement uses TRBV5-1 and TRBJ2-7; 9 bases fit TRBD1. This CDR3 spans 15 amino acids. Germline V gene sequence: CDR1 SGHRS, CDR2 YFSETQ. Trimming at V came to 1 base and at J to 2 bases, leaving 4 bases not matched to a gene. CDR3 nucleotides: TGCGCCAGCAGCTTGCCGGACAGGGGAGCCTACGAGCAGTACTTC. Translation: CASSLPDRGAYEQYF. Full variable domain (remainder filled in from reference TRBV5-1 and TRBJ2-7): KAGVTQTPRYLIKTRGQQVTLSCSPISGHRSVSWYQQTPGQGLQFLFEYFSETQRNKGNFPGRFSGRQFSNSRSEMNVSTLELGDSALYLCASSLPDRGAYEQYFGPGTRLTVT.

The rearrangement uses TRBV19 and TRBJ1-4, with 8 bases matching TRBD1. CDR1 is LNHDA and CDR2 is SQIVND in the germline V gene (reference sequence). The CDR3 sequence is 13 residues long. V dropped 4 bases and J dropped 8; count of bases not matched to a gene: 3. The CDR3 DNA reads as TGTGCCAGTAGTAGTACAGGGGGGGAAAAACTGTTTTTT. This codes for CASSSTGGEKLFF. Full variable domain (remainder filled in from reference TRBV19 and TRBJ1-4): DGGITQSPKYLFRKEGQNVTLSCEQNLNHDAMYWYRQDPGQGLRLIYYSQIVNDFQKGDIAEGYSVSREKKESFPLTVTSAQKNPTAFYLCASSSTGGEKLFFGSGTQLSVL.

The chain combines TRBV9 with TRBJ1-3, with D tentatively TRBD1 (5 bases). With 0 bases removed from V and 0 bases from J, the gap between germline ends came to 19 bases. Germline V CDR1 and CDR2: SGDLS, YYNGEE. The CDR3 has 19 amino acids. The CDR3 sequence: CASSVGDRPRLNSGNTIYF. In DNA form, the CDR3 reads TGTGCCAGCAGCGTAGGAGACAGACCAAGGCTCAACTCTGGAAACACCATATATTTT.